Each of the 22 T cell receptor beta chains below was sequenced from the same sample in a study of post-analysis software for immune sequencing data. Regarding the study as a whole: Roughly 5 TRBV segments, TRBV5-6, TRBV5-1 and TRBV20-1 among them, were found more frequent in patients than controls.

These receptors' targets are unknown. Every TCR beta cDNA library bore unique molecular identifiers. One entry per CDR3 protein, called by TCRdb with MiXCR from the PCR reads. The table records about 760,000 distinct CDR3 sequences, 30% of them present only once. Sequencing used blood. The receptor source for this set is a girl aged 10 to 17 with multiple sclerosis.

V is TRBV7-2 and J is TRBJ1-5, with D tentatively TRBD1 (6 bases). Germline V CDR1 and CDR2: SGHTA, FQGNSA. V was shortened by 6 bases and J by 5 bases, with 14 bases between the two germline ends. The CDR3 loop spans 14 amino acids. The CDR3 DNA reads TGTGCCAGCAGACCCGACAGGTCGTATCAGCCCCAGCATTTT. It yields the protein CASRPDRSYQPQHF. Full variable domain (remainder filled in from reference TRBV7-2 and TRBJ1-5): GAGVSQSPSNKVTEKGKDVELRCDPISGHTALYWYRQSLGQGLEFLIYFQGNSAPDKSGLPSDRFSAERTGGSVSTLTIQRTQQEDSAVYLCASRPDRSYQPQHFGDGTRLSIL.

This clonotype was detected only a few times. CDR3 sequence reads: CASSLQSLTYGYTF. In DNA form, the CDR3 reads TGTGCCAGCAGCTTACAGTCACTAACCTATGGCTACACCTTC. V and J are TRBV7-2 and TRBJ1-2; D not resolved. Deletions cut 2 bases from V and 4 bases from J, with 11 bases between. The CDR3 length is 14 residues. Germline V gene lookup returns CDR1 SGHTA and CDR2 FQGNSA.

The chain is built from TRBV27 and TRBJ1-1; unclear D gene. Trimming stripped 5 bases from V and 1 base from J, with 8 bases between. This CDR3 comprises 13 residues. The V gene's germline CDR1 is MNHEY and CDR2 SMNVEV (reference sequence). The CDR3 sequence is CASSPGKNTEAFF. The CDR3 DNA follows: TGTGCCAGCAGTCCCGGGAAGAACACTGAAGCTTTCTTT.

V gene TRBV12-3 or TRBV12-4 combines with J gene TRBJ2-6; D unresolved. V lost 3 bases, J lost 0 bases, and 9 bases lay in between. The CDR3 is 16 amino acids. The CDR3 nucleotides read TGTGCCAGCAGTTTTGGACGGTTCTCTGGGGCCAACGTCCTGACTTTC. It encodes CASSFGRFSGANVLTF.

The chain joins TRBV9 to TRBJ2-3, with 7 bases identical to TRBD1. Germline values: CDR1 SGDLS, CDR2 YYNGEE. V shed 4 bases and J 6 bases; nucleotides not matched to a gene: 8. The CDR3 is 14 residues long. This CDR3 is CASSPTGLVDTQYF. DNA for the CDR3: TGTGCCAGCAGCCCGACAGGGTTAGTGGATACGCAGTATTTT.

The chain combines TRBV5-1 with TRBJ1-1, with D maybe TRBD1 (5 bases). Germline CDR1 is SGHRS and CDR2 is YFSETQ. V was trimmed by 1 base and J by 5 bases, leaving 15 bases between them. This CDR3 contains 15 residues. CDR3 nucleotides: TGCGCCAGCAGCTTGTTAGGTATGGGGGAGACTGAAGCTTTCTTT. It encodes CASSLLGMGETEAFF.

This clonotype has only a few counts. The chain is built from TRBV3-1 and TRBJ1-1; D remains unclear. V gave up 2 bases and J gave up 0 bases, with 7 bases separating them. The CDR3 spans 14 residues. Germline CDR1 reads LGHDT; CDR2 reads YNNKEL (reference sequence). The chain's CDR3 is CASSQLPMNTEAFF. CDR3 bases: TGTGCCAGCAGCCAACTGCCTATGAACACTGAAGCTTTCTTT.

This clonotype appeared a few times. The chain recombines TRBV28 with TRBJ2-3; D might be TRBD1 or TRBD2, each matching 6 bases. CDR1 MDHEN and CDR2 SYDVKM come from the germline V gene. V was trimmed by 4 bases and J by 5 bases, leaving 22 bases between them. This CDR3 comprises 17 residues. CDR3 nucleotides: TGTGCCAGCAGTTCCTTGGGGGGCTTTGAAGGAGTAGATACGCAGTATTTT. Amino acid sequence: CASSSLGGFEGVDTQYF. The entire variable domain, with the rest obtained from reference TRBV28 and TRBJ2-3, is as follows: DVKVTQSSRYLVKRTGEKVFLECVQDMDHENMFWYRQDPGLGLRLIYFSYDVKMKEKGDIPEGYSVSREKKERFSLILESASTNQTSMYLCASSSLGGFEGVDTQYFGPGTRLTVL.

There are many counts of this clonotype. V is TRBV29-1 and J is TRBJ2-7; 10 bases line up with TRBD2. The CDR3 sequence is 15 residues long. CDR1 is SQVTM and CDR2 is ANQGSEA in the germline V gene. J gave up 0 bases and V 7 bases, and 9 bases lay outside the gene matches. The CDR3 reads CSAWRLAGVSYEQYF. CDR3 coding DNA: TGCAGCGCCTGGAGGCTAGCGGGAGTCTCCTACGAGCAGTACTTC.

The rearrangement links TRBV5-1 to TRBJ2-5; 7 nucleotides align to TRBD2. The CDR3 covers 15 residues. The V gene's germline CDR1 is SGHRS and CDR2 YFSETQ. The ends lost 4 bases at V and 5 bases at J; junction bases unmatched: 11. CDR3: CASSQPTGGKETQYF. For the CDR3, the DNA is TGCGCCAGCAGCCAACCGACGGGGGGTAAGGAGACCCAGTACTTC.

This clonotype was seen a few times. The CDR3 DNA is TGTGCCAGCAACTACAGACTCTCTGGGGCCAACGTCCTGACTTTC. This translates into CASNYRLSGANVLTF. The V and J genes are TRBV7-2 and TRBJ2-6, with D uncertain. From germline, CDR1 is SGHTA and CDR2 FQGNSA. V dropped 7 bases and J dropped 0 bases, with 10 bases sitting between them. This CDR3 spans 15 amino acids. The full variable domain, in which reference TRBV7-2 and TRBJ2-6 provide the parts outside the CDR3, is GAGVSQSPSNKVTEKGKDVELRCDPISGHTALYWYRQSLGQGLEFLIYFQGNSAPDKSGLPSDRFSAERTGGSVSTLTIQRTQQEDSAVYLCASNYRLSGANVLTFGAGSRLTVL.

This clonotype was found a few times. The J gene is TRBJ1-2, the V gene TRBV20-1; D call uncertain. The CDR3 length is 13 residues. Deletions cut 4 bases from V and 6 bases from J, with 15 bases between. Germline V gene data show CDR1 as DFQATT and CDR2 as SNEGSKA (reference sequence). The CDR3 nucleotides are TGCAGTGCTAATCGGGCTGGATCCAATGGCTACACCTTC. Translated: CSANRAGSNGYTF.

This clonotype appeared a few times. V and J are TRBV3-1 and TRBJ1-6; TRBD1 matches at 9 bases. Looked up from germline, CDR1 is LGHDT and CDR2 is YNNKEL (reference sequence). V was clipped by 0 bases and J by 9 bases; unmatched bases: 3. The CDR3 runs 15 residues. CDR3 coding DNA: TGTGCCAGCAGCCAAGAAGGGACAGGGACTTCACCCCTCCACTTT. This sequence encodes CASSQEGTGTSPLHF.

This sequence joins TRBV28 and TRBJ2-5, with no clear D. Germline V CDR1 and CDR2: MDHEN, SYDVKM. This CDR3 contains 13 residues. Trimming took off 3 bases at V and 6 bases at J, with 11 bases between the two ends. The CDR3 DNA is TGTGCCAGCAGTTTGGGTTCTTCGAAGACCCAGTACTTC. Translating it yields CASSLGSSKTQYF.

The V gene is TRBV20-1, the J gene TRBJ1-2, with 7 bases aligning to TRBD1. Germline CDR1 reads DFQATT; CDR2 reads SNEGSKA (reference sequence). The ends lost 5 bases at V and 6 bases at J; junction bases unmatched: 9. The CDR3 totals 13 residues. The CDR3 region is CSARRTGRNGYTF. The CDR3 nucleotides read TGCAGTGCTCGACGGACAGGCCGGAATGGCTACACCTTC.

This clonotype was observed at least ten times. The CDR3 loop reads CASSQVTERGVPNYGYTF. CDR3 in DNA: TGCGCCAGCAGCCAAGTAACTGAGCGGGGGGTGCCTAACTATGGCTACACCTTC. The chain is built from TRBV4-1 and TRBJ1-2, with D possibly being TRBD1 (5 bases). Trimming took 1 base from V and 0 from J, leaving 18 bases between them. The CDR3 is made up of 18 amino acids. CDR1 and CDR2 from the germline V gene are MGHRA and YSYEKL.

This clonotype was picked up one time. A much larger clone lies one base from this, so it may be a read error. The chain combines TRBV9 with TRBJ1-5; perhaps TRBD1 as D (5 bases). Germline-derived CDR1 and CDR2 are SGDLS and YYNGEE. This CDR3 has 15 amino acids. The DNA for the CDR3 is TGTGCCAGCAGCGGGACATTTAATAGCAATCAGCCCCGGCATTTT. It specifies CASSGTFNSNQPRHF.

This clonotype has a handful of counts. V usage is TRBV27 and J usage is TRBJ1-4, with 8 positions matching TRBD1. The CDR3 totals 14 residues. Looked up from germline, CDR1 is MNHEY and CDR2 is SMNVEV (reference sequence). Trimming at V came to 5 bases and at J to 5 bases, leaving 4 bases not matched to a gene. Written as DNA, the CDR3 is TGTGCCAGCAGTAGGACAGGGCCGAATGAAAAACTGTTTTTT. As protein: CASSRTGPNEKLFF.

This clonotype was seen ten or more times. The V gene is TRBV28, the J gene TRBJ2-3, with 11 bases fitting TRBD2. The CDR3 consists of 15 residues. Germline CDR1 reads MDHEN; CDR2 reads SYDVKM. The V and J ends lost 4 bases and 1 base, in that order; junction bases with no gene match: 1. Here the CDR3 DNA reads TGTGCCAGCAGTTCACTAGCGGGGGGCACAGATACGCAGTATTTT. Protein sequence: CASSSLAGGTDTQYF. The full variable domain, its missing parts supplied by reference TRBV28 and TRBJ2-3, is DVKVTQSSRYLVKRTGEKVFLECVQDMDHENMFWYRQDPGLGLRLIYFSYDVKMKEKGDIPEGYSVSREKKERFSLILESASTNQTSMYLCASSSLAGGTDTQYFGPGTRLTVL.

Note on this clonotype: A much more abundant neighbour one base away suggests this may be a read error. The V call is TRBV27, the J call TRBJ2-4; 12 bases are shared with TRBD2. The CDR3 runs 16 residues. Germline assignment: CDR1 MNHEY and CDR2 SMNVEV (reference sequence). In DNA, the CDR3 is TGTGTCAGCAGCACACTCGGGACTAGCGGGAAAAACATTCAGTACTTC. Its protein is CVSSTLGTSGKNIQYF.

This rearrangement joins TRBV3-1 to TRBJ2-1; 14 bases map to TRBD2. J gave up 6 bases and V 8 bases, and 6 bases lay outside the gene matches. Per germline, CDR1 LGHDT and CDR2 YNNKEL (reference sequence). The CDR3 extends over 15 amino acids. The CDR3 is CASGLGTSGGNEQFF. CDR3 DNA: TGTGCCAGCGGGTTGGGGACTAGCGGGGGCAATGAGCAGTTCTTC.

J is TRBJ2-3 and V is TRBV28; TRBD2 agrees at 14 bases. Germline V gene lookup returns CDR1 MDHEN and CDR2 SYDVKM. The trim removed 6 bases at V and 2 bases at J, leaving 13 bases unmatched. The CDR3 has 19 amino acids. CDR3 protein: CASSLLARTSGGHTDTQYF. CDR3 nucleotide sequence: TGTGCCAGCAGCCTACTCGCTCGGACTAGCGGGGGGCACACAGATACGCAGTATTTT.